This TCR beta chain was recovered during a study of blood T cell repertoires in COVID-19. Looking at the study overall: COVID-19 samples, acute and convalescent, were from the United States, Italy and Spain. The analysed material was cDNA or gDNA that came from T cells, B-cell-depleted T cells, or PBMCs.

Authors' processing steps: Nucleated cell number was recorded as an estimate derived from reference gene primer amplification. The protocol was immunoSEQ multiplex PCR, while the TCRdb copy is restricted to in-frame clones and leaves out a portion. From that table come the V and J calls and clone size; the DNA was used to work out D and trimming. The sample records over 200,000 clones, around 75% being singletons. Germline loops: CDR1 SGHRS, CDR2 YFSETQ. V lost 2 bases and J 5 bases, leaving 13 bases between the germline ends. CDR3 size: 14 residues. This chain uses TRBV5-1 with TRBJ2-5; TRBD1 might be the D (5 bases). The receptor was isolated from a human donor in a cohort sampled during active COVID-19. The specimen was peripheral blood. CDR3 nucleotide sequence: TGCGCCAGCAGCTTTAGTCAGGGTTGGGAGACCCAGTACTTC. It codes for CASSFSQGWETQYF.